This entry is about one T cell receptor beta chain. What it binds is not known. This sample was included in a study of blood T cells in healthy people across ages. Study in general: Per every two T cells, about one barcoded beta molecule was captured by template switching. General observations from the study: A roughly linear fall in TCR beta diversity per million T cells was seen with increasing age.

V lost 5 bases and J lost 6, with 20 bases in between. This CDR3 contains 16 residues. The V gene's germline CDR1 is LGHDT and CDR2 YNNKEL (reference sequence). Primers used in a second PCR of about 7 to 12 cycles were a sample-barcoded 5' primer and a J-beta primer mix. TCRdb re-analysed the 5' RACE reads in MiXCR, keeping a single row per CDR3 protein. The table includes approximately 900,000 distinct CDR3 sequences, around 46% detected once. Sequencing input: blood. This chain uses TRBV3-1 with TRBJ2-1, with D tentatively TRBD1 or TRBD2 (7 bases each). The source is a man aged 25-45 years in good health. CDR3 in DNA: TGTGCCAGCAGCTTGGGAGGGGGCATTAGATCCAATGAGCAGTTCTTC. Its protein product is CASSLGGGIRSNEQFF.